The TCR beta chain described here comes from a study of blood T cell repertoires in COVID-19. Across the study: The United States, Italy and Spain supplied acute and convalescent COVID-19 samples. PBMCs, B-cell-depleted T cells, or T cells were the source of the cDNA or gDNA that made up the material.

In the source study's methods: Estimates of nucleated cell counts were drawn from the amplification of reference gene primers. TCRdb keeps only in-frame clones here, not all; method: immunoSEQ multiplex PCR. V, J and clone size are those of that table, while D and trimming were read from the DNA. The sample holds fewer than 150,000 clones, around 87% seen once. Trimming removed 8 bases from V and 6 bases from J; junction bases left unmatched: 10. The CDR3 contains 13 residues. Per the germline V gene, CDR1 is MNHEY and CDR2 is SVGAGI. This sequence joins TRBV6-5 and TRBJ2-7, with 7 bases fitting TRBD2. Sequencing input: peripheral blood. The source is a woman in her sixties or seventies with acute or convalescent COVID-19. CDR3 amino acids: CASGRDPIAEQYF. The CDR3 bases are TGTGCCAGCGGGAGGGACCCCATAGCCGAGCAGTACTTC.